Listed below are T cell receptor beta chains from one sample, sequenced in a study of regulatory T cells in long-lasting Graves disease. TCRdb reanalysed the multiplex PCR reads using MiXCR and keeps one entry per CDR3 protein. The data contain roughly 500,000 distinct CDR3 sequences, approximately 12% of them singletons. This same sample was also taken into another study, of T cells in Graves' hyperthyroidism and ophthalmopathy.

The sequencing here drew on peripheral blood mononuclear cells (PBMCs), taken at new diagnosis, from a patient treated with antithyroid drugs. The receptors derive from a woman younger than 45 with Graves disease. The CDR3 runs from the conserved cysteine through the conserved F or W. D genes are given only for firm matches. Not all rows give a size; the values are once, few, many and, for expanded clones, a class.

clone_size j_call d_call v_call cdr3_nt cdr3_aa
. TRBJ2-1 . TRBV6-1 TGTGCCAGCACCATCCGGGGATCTGAGCAGTTCTTC CASTIRGSEQFF
many TRBJ1-1 . TRBV5-1 TGCGCCAGCAGCTTGGCCGGGTTCAACGGTGTTCAAGCTTTCTTT CASSLAGFNGVQAFF
many TRBJ2-7 . TRBV28 TGTGCCAGCAGCTTACTAGGTTACGAGCAGTACTTC CASSLLGYEQYF
few TRBJ2-7 TRBD1 TRBV6-2/TRBV6-3 TGTGCCAGCAGACCACGGACAGGGGCTCGCTACGAGCAGTACTTC CASRPRTGARYEQYF
. TRBJ2-7 TRBD2 TRBV7-6 TGTGCCAGCAGCCAAATGGGACTAGCGGCCTACAATGAGCAGTACTTC CASSQMGLAAYNEQYF
. TRBJ1-4 . TRBV28 TGTGCCATCAACCCCGCGCAGGACGGTGGAGGGGGAAAACTGTTTTTT CAINPAQDGGGGKLFF
many TRBJ2-1 . TRBV14 TGTGCCAGCAGCCAAGACCTCGAGGGGACAAGAAACTACAATGAGCAGTTCTTC CASSQDLEGTRNYNEQFF
many TRBJ2-7 . TRBV20-1 TGCAGTGCTGGCCCCCAGGGGCGCTCCTACGAGCAGTACTTC CSAGPQGRSYEQYF
many TRBJ1-6 TRBD1 TRBV7-8 TGTGCCAGCAGCCGCGGAGTACAGAGGACAGGGGATAATTCACCCCTCCACTTT CASSRGVQRTGDNSPLHF
. TRBJ2-7 TRBD1 TRBV4-1 TGCGCCAGCAGCCAAGTAACAGGGGGCATCTACGAGCAGTACTTC CASSQVTGGIYEQYF
. TRBJ2-2 . TRBV2 TGTGCCAGCAGTGAACGCGGGACGAACACCGGGGAGCTGTTTTTT CASSERGTNTGELFF
few TRBJ2-7 . TRBV6-5 TGTGCCAGCAGTTCGGACAGGACTAGCAGGAGGCCTACTCTGGAGCAGTACTTC CASSSDRTSRRPTLEQYF
few TRBJ2-2 TRBD2 TRBV6-2/TRBV6-3 TGTGCCAGCACCCCCCGGCTAGCGGGAAAGGGGGAGCTGTTTTTT CASTPRLAGKGELFF
many TRBJ2-1 TRBD2 TRBV7-2 TGTGCCAGCAGCTTAACCGGGACTAGCGAATACAATGAGCAGTTCTTC CASSLTGTSEYNEQFF
. TRBJ1-4 TRBD1 TRBV18 TGTGCCAGCTCACCACGGACAGGGGCGCTAACTAATGAAAAACTGTTTTTT CASSPRTGALTNEKLFF
. TRBJ1-1 . TRBV19 TGTGCCAGTAGTATAGGTCCGACTTCGAACACTGAAGCTTTCTTT CASSIGPTSNTEAFF
. TRBJ1-3 . TRBV20-1 TGCAGTGCTAGAGTCGGGGGAGCTGGAAACACCATATATTTT CSARVGGAGNTIYF
many TRBJ2-3 . TRBV11-2 TGTGCCAGCAGCCCACCCCCGGGACGGCAACGTACAGATACGCAGTATTTT CASSPPPGRQRTDTQYF
many TRBJ2-5 . TRBV7-9 TGTGCCAGCAACTGGGACTTGCGGGAGACCCAGTACTTC CASNWDLRETQYF
many TRBJ2-7 TRBD1 TRBV27 TGTGCCAGCAGTCCTTTCAAGGACAGGGGGTTACCCTCCTACGAGCAGTACTTC CASSPFKDRGLPSYEQYF
few TRBJ2-2 TRBD1 TRBV4-1 TGCGCCAGCAGCCTTCTGTTCCGGAGGGACAGGGGAACCGGGGAGCTGTTTTTT CASSLLFRRDRGTGELFF
many TRBJ1-1 . TRBV7-9 TGTGCCAGCAGCTTTCCAATGGGGCCAACGAACACTGAAGCTTTCTTT CASSFPMGPTNTEAFF
many TRBJ1-1 . TRBV7-3 TGTGCCAGCAGCCGGGCGGGGAGCACTGAAGCTTTCTTT CASSRAGSTEAFF
few TRBJ2-3 . TRBV19 TGTGCCAGTAGTATCCTGGTCACAGATACGCAGTATTTT CASSILVTDTQYF
many TRBJ1-5 TRBD1 TRBV7-2 TGTGCCAGCAGCTCAGGACAGGGCAATCAGCCCCAGCATTTT CASSSGQGNQPQHF
many TRBJ2-5 . TRBV5-6 TGTGCCAGCAGCTTGTGGGGAACCCAAGAGACCCAGTACTTC CASSLWGTQETQYF
. TRBJ2-1 . TRBV7-9 TGTGCCAGCAGCTTCTGGGGCGCTAGCCCGTTAGGCGATGAGCAGTTCTTC CASSFWGASPLGDEQFF
many TRBJ1-6 . TRBV27 TGTGCCAGCAGTTCAACAGGGAGGGATTCACCCCTCCACTTT CASSSTGRDSPLHF